This section outlines one T cell receptor (beta chain) sequence together with its context. This specimen belongs to a study of blood T cell repertoires in COVID-19. Looking at the study overall: Acute and convalescent COVID-19 samples came from the United States, Italy and Spain. The cDNA or gDNA used as material had been derived from T cells, B-cell-depleted T cells, or PBMCs.

Per the authors' pipeline: Reference gene primer amplification gave estimated nucleated cell counts. TCRdb's table, derived via immunoSEQ multiplex PCR, lists solely in-frame clones and lacks some. V, J and clone size are taken as reported in that table, and D and trimming were inferred from the DNA itself. This table holds about 350,000 clones, around nine tenths found once. V shed 5 bases and J shed 1 base, with 6 bases lying between them. The CDR3 loop spans 14 amino acids. The germline V gene has CDR1 KGHSH and CDR2 LQKENI. The rearrangement joins TRBV18 to TRBJ2-6; D gene uncertain. The sequencing input was peripheral blood. The source of this sequence is a woman aged 55-70 years with COVID-19, enrolled during active disease. In DNA form, the CDR3 reads TGTGCCAGCTCAATCGCGTCTGGGGCCAACGTCCTGACTTTC. It specifies CASSIASGANVLTF.